These 30 T cell receptor beta chains were all obtained from the same sample, sequenced in a study of blood T cell repertoires in COVID-19. Some clones are missing from TCRdb's copy, which holds only in-frame ones; the method was immunoSEQ multiplex PCR. Of a few hundred thousand clones in the sample, just under 90% were seen once. The sequencing input was peripheral blood. These receptors all come from a woman aged 45 to 65 with COVID-19, enrolled during active disease.

The gene calls are TRBV11-2 and TRBJ2-7; D perhaps matches TRBD2 (5 bases). Trimming stripped 2 bases from V and 4 bases from J, with 15 bases between. The CDR3 has 15 residues. Germline CDR1 SGHAT, CDR2 FQNNGV. In DNA form, the CDR3 reads TGTGCCAGCAGCTTAACATCAACCTTAGCGTACGAGCAGTACTTC. Amino acids: CASSLTSTLAYEQYF.

This clone has a handful of counts. The chain has TRBV30 and TRBJ2-2, with D possibly matching TRBD2 (5 bases). The CDR3 loop spans 13 amino acids. V was trimmed by 3 bases and J by 6 bases, leaving 11 bases between them. Germline loops: CDR1 GTSNPN, CDR2 SVGIG (reference sequence). The CDR3 sequence: CAWRSTRSGELFF. CDR3 sequence (DNA): TGTGCCTGGAGATCCACTAGATCCGGGGAGCTGTTTTTT.

The CDR3 DNA reads as TGTGCCAGCAGTTACTCGTGGGCAGGTATCACAGATACGCAGTATTTT. Translating gives CASSYSWAGITDTQYF. The chain carries TRBV6-5 and TRBJ2-3, with D unresolved. Germline CDR1 is MNHEY and CDR2 is SVGAGI. Trimming shortened V by 0 bases and J by 2 bases, and 12 bases separated the two germline ends. CDR3 size: 16 residues.

V gene TRBV5-6 combines with J gene TRBJ2-5; 10 bases are shared with TRBD2. Germline V gives CDR1 SGHDT, CDR2 YYEEEE. The V segment lost 5 bases and the J segment 7 bases; nucleotides outside the gene matches: 11. The CDR3 length is 15 residues. The CDR3 nucleotides are TGTGCCAGCAGTCCTAGCGGGAGTATACAGGGGACCCAGTACTTC. Protein sequence: CASSPSGSIQGTQYF.

The J gene is TRBJ2-5, the V gene TRBV5-4, with 7 bases aligning to TRBD2. The trim removed 1 base at V and 2 bases at J, leaving 2 bases unmatched. The CDR3 covers 14 residues. Germline V gives CDR1 SGHNT, CDR2 YYREEE (reference sequence). CDR3 bases: TGTGCCAGCAGCTTGTTTAGCGGGCAAGAGACCCAGTACTTC. This encodes CASSLFSGQETQYF.

This clone was counted once. The chain couples TRBV11-1 to TRBJ2-7; 8 bases map to TRBD1. This CDR3 contains 16 residues. Per germline, CDR1 SGHAT and CDR2 FQDESV (reference sequence). Germline trimming cut 5 bases from V and 3 bases from J; bases unmatched to any gene: 12. The CDR3 loop is CASSRGQGKSDYEQYF. The CDR3 nucleotides read TGTGCCAGCAGCAGAGGACAGGGAAAATCCGACTACGAGCAGTACTTC. Drawing the rest from reference TRBV11-1 and TRBJ2-7, the complete variable domain is EAEVAQSPRYKITEKSQAVAFWCDPISGHATLYWYRQILGQGPELLVQFQDESVVDDSQLPKDRFSAERLKGVDSTLKIQPAELGDSAMYLCASSRGQGKSDYEQYFGPGTRLTVT.

This clone was seen a handful of times. V and J are TRBV28 and TRBJ1-5; D unresolved. Germline V gives CDR1 MDHEN, CDR2 SYDVKM. CDR3 length: 8 residues. The CDR3, as DNA: TGTGGAGGGCGGCCCCAGCATTTT. Translating it yields CGGRPQHF.

This clone was recorded only once. The rearrangement joins TRBV7-2 to TRBJ2-5; tentatively, D is TRBD2 (5 bases). Germline lookup yields CDR1 SGHTA and CDR2 FQGNSA. Trimming stripped 2 bases from V and 4 bases from J, with 11 bases between. This CDR3 is 14 amino acids long. This CDR3 reads CASSLSGRGETQYF. CDR3 DNA: TGTGCCAGCAGCTTAAGTGGGAGAGGAGAGACCCAGTACTTC.

The chain is built from TRBV12-3 or TRBV12-4 and TRBJ1-2; D gene ambiguous. The CDR3 spans 13 residues. The V gene lost 5 bases and the J gene lost 3 bases, with 10 bases spanning the gap. CDR3 sequence: CASSPVRYYGYTF. The CDR3 DNA follows: TGTGCCAGCAGTCCCGTCCGGTACTATGGCTACACCTTC.

This chain joins TRBV2 and TRBJ1-1; 9 nucleotides agree with TRBD1. The J segment lost 3 bases and the V segment lost 7 bases, leaving 6 bases of the junction unmatched. The CDR3 is 14 residues long. The V gene's germline CDR1 is SNHLY and CDR2 FYNNEI. The CDR3, as DNA: TGTGCCAGCACGCGAGGGACAGGGTACACTGAAGCTTTCTTT. It is translated as CASTRGTGYTEAFF.

The V and J genes are TRBV6-5 and TRBJ2-3; 10 nucleotides match TRBD1. Trimming removed 6 bases from V and 3 bases from J; junction bases left unmatched: 3. The V gene's germline CDR1 is MNHEY and CDR2 SVGAGI. The CDR3 totals 14 residues. CDR3 amino acids: CASRKDRGTDTQYF. Written as DNA, the CDR3 is TGTGCCAGCAGAAAGGACAGGGGGACAGATACGCAGTATTTT.

V and J are TRBV4-1 and TRBJ2-1; TRBD2 aligns across 12 bases. Per the germline V gene, CDR1 is MGHRA and CDR2 is YSYEKL. After removal of 7 bases from V and 9 bases from J, the junction contained 7 bases not matched to a gene. CDR3 length equals 14 residues. CDR3 in amino acids: CASTRLAGAGEQFF. The CDR3 DNA reads as TGCGCCAGCACCCGACTAGCGGGAGCGGGTGAGCAGTTCTTC.

This chain connects TRBV4-2 to TRBJ2-1, with 9 bases fitting TRBD2. Germline CDR1 and CDR2: LGHNA and YNFKEQ. The CDR3 is 16 amino acids. Trimming cost V 5 bases and J 5 bases; bases outside gene matches: 10. CDR3 in amino acids: CASSASGGGRDNEQFF. CDR3 nucleotide sequence: TGTGCCAGCAGCGCCTCGGGGGGCGGGAGGGACAATGAGCAGTTCTTC.

On this clone: The sample holds other DNA sequences that translate to the same CDR3. This chain links TRBV18 with TRBJ2-2; D might be TRBD1 (5 bases). Germline V gene lookup returns CDR1 KGHSH and CDR2 LQKENI. V shed 3 bases and J shed 6 bases, with 11 bases lying between them. The CDR3 is made up of 14 amino acids. The CDR3 reads CASSPPTGAGELFF. The CDR3 DNA reads TGTGCCAGCTCACCCCCTACAGGAGCCGGGGAGCTGTTTTTT.

The rearrangement uses TRBV25-1 and TRBJ2-3; possibly TRBD2 for D (6 bases). V shed 3 bases and J shed 3 bases, with 13 bases lying between them. This CDR3 is built from 15 residues. Germline CDR1 is MGHDK and CDR2 is SYGVNS. The CDR3 DNA reads TGTGCCAGCAGTGACCCGGGAGTGGGGACAGATACGCAGTATTTT. It is translated as CASSDPGVGTDTQYF.

The chain combines TRBV6-1 with TRBJ1-5, with 9 bases aligning to TRBD1. CDR3 length equals 15 residues. CDR1 and CDR2 from the germline V gene are MNHNS and SASEGT. V trimming: 3 bases; J trimming: 6 bases; junction bases outside the gene matches: 6. Here the CDR3 DNA reads TGTGCCAGCAGTGAGTTCGGACAGGGGATTCAGCCCCAGCATTTT. Translated: CASSEFGQGIQPQHF.

This chain links TRBV7-9 with TRBJ2-3, with 8 bases identical to TRBD2. This CDR3 contains 15 residues. Per the germline V gene, CDR1 is SEHNR and CDR2 is FQNEAQ (reference sequence). V was pared by 5 bases and J by 0 bases, with 4 bases of the junction left unmatched. The CDR3 region has the DNA TGTGCCAGCAGCCATAGCGGGGCTAGCACAGATACGCAGTATTTT. Encoded protein: CASSHSGASTDTQYF.

The CDR3 loop reads CASSLAVSYEQYF. In nucleotides, the CDR3 is TGTGCCAGCAGCTTGGCGGTCTCCTACGAGCAGTACTTC. This rearrangement joins TRBV7-2 to TRBJ2-7; D not certain. CDR1 and CDR2 from the germline V gene are SGHTA and FQGNSA. The CDR3 spans 13 residues. V lost 3 bases to trimming and J lost 0 bases, with 6 bases between them.

The CDR3 region is CASTQGRNTEAFF. CDR3 coding DNA: TGTGCCAGCACCCAGGGGAGGAACACTGAAGCTTTCTTT. The rearrangement uses TRBV12-3 or TRBV12-4 and TRBJ1-1, with D maybe TRBD1 (6 bases). This CDR3 is built from 13 residues. Trimming took off 7 bases at V and 1 base at J, with 10 bases between the two ends.

V usage is TRBV5-1 and J usage is TRBJ1-1; 9 nucleotides agree with TRBD1. The CDR3 has 13 amino acids. V trimming: 2 bases; J trimming: 11 bases; junction bases outside the gene matches: 7. CDR1 is SGHRS, CDR2 YFSETQ, per germline. The CDR3 bases are TGCGCCAGCAGCTTTTCCGGGACAGGGCATGCTTTCTTT. This codes for CASSFSGTGHAFF.

V is TRBV2 and J is TRBJ2-5; D might be TRBD2 (6 bases). Germline CDR1 reads SNHLY; CDR2 reads FYNNEI. This CDR3 comprises 13 residues. V lost 4 bases, J lost 5 bases, and 11 bases lay in between. In DNA form, the CDR3 reads TGTGCCAGCAGTGGCGGGACCCGGGAGACCCAGTACTTC. Translating gives CASSGGTRETQYF.

The rearrangement uses TRBV2 and TRBJ2-3, with 12 bases lining up with TRBD2. V lost 6 bases and J lost 3; bases outside the gene matches: 13. Germline CDR1 reads SNHLY; CDR2 reads FYNNEI. The CDR3 is made up of 18 amino acids. CDR3 DNA: TGTGCCAGCAGGAGACTAGCGGGAGTTTTAGGTAATACAGATACGCAGTATTTT. This translates into CASRRLAGVLGNTDTQYF.

The chain carries TRBV9 and TRBJ2-7; 8 bases map to TRBD2. Germline V CDR1 and CDR2: SGDLS, YYNGEE. CDR3 length: 18 residues. V lost 3 bases and J lost 1; bases outside the gene matches: 15. CDR3 coding DNA: TGTGCCAGCAGCGAGCCCTCGTTAGGACGGGAGGGGTCCTACGAGCAGTACTTC. Translating it yields CASSEPSLGREGSYEQYF.

The chain uses TRBV6-1 and TRBJ1-2; tentative D call: TRBD1 (5 bases). The V and J ends lost 1 base and 4 bases respectively, with 13 bases between them. Germline CDR1 MNHNS, CDR2 SASEGT. The CDR3 length is 15 residues. The DNA for the CDR3 is TGTGCCAGCAGTGAAGGGGGCAGGGTTCCCTATGGCTACACCTTC. Protein sequence: CASSEGGRVPYGYTF.

In its sample, this clone was seen once. This CDR3 is CASSPDRTNTEAFF. The CDR3 coding sequence is TGTGCCAGCAGCCCAGACAGGACGAACACTGAAGCTTTCTTT. The chain uses TRBV6-5 and TRBJ1-1; weak D call: TRBD1 (6 bases). Deletions cut 6 bases from V and 1 base from J, with 12 bases between. CDR3 length: 14 residues. CDR1 is MNHEY, CDR2 SVGAGI, per germline.

This clone came up once. V is TRBV4-1 and J is TRBJ2-1, with 9 positions matching TRBD2. CDR1 MGHRA and CDR2 YSYEKL come from the germline V gene. Germline trimming cut 1 base from V and 4 bases from J; bases unmatched to any gene: 5. CDR3 length: 16 amino acids. CDR3 loop: CASSQGPAGGYNEQFF. The CDR3 DNA is TGCGCCAGCAGCCAAGGGCCTGCGGGAGGGTACAATGAGCAGTTCTTC.

Details on this clone: At one end, the junction sequence differs from germline, possibly due to a read error. The CDR3 DNA reads TGTGCCAGCAGAAAGAGGGGACAGGGAGACTTC. Protein product: CASRKRGQGDF. The rearrangement uses TRBV9 and TRBJ2-5, with 9 bases identical to TRBD1. This CDR3 contains 11 residues. Germline V CDR1 and CDR2: SGDLS, YYNGEE.

As regards this clone: Mismatch with germline at one junction end may stem from a read error. The rearrangement uses TRBV7-9 and TRBJ2-3; 8 nucleotides align to TRBD1. Germline values: CDR1 SEHNR, CDR2 FQNEAQ (reference sequence). The CDR3 contains 15 residues. The CDR3 is CASSPGGQAADTQYF. The CDR3 nucleotides read TGTGCCAGCAGCCCAGGGGGACAGGCCGCAGATACGCAATATTTT.

The chain couples TRBV27 to TRBJ1-2; tentatively, D is TRBD1 (5 bases). This CDR3 is 13 amino acids long. Germline CDR1 MNHEY, CDR2 SMNVEV (reference sequence). V dropped 5 bases and J dropped 2 bases, with 9 bases sitting between them. The CDR3 loop reads CASSTQGNYGYTF. In nucleotides, the CDR3 is TGTGCCAGCAGTACCCAGGGCAACTATGGCTACACCTTC.

The chain couples TRBV19 to TRBJ2-1; TRBD2 aligns across 13 bases. This CDR3 contains 16 residues. Germline CDR1 is LNHDA and CDR2 is SQIVND (reference sequence). J was trimmed by 4 bases and V by 6 bases; bases with no gene match: 6. For the CDR3, the DNA is TGTGCCAGTAGAGCCTCACTAGCGGGAGGGTACAATGAGCAGTTCTTC. Translated, it gives CASRASLAGGYNEQFF. The variable domain in full, with the rest retrieved from reference TRBV19 and TRBJ2-1, is DGGITQSPKYLFRKEGQNVTLSCEQNLNHDAMYWYRQDPGQGLRLIYYSQIVNDFQKGDIAEGYSVSREKKESFPLTVTSAQKNPTAFYLCASRASLAGGYNEQFFGPGTRLTVL.